A selection of T cell receptor beta chains follows, all from one sample in a study of blood T cell repertoires in COVID-19. Method: immunoSEQ multiplex PCR; TCRdb's copy keeps in-frame clones and lacks some. The repertoire holds about 270,000 clones, with 70% to 90% as singletons. The sequenced material came from PBMCs or T cells enriched from blood (not recorded which). These receptor sequences come from an older woman in a cohort exposed to, infected with or recovered from COVID-19 (not recorded which). Each CDR3 is given with its conserved first and last residue. Each record gives: V gene, D gene, clone size, J gene, CDR3 DNA, CDR3 protein. D genes are given only for firm matches. Some rows mark clone size as missing; the rest say once, few, many or name a class of expanded clone.

V: TRBV4-3
D: TRBD2
size: .
J: TRBJ2-3
DNA: TGCGCCAGCAGCCAAGAGGGCCTAGCGGGAGATACGCAGTATTTT
CDR3: CASSQEGLAGDTQYF

V: TRBV14
D: .
size: .
J: TRBJ1-2
DNA: TGTGCCAGCAGCCAAGGAAGAGGCCCTGGCTACACCTTC
CDR3: CASSQGRGPGYTF

V: TRBV19
D: TRBD1
size: .
J: TRBJ1-5
DNA: TGTGCCACCAAATCGACAGGGGCGCACAATCAGCCCCAGCATTTT
CDR3: CATKSTGAHNQPQHF

V: TRBV6-2/TRBV6-3
D: .
size: .
J: TRBJ1-5
DNA: TGTGCCAGCAGTTACGAGGGAGTTCAGCCCCAGCATTTT
CDR3: CASSYEGVQPQHF

V: TRBV7-2
D: .
size: few
J: TRBJ2-2
DNA: TGTGCCAGCAGCTTAAGACAGAAATACACCGGGGAGCTGTTTTTT
CDR3: CASSLRQKYTGELFF

V: TRBV4-2
D: .
size: .
J: TRBJ2-7
DNA: TGTGCCAGCAGCCAAGTAGCCGACTACGAGCAGTACTTC
CDR3: CASSQVADYEQYF

V: TRBV10-3
D: TRBD1
size: .
J: TRBJ2-1
DNA: TGTGCCATCATTACAGACAGGGAAGAAAACGATGAGCAGTTCTTC
CDR3: CAIITDREENDEQFF

V: TRBV7-2
D: TRBD1
size: .
J: TRBJ1-4
DNA: TGTGCCAGCAGCTTGGGACAGGTTCCCAATGAAAAACTGTTTTTT
CDR3: CASSLGQVPNEKLFF

V: TRBV11-2
D: TRBD1
size: once
J: TRBJ2-7
DNA: TGTGCCAGCGTGCAGGGGGCCCTCCACGAGCAGTACTTC
CDR3: CASVQGALHEQYF

V: TRBV19
D: TRBD1
size: .
J: TRBJ2-7
DNA: TGTGCCAGTAGGGACAGGTACTACGAGCAGTACTTC
CDR3: CASRDRYYEQYF

V: TRBV5-4
D: TRBD1
size: .
J: TRBJ1-2
DNA: TGTGCCAGCAGCTTACGTACCGACAGGGGCGGTGGCTACACCTTC
CDR3: CASSLRTDRGGGYTF

V: TRBV6-4
D: .
size: .
J: TRBJ2-2
DNA: TGTGCCAGCAGTGGGAGCCGCTCAGAGCTGTTTTTT
CDR3: CASSGSRSELFF

V: TRBV27
D: .
size: .
J: TRBJ2-2
DNA: TGTGCCAGCAGTTTAGGAGGGGTCCACACCGGGGAGCTGTTTTTT
CDR3: CASSLGGVHTGELFF

V: TRBV11-3
D: TRBD2
size: .
J: TRBJ2-1
DNA: TGTGCCAGCAGCTGGGGCGGGAGCGACAATGAGCAGTTCTTC
CDR3: CASSWGGSDNEQFF

V: TRBV5-6
D: TRBD1
size: .
J: TRBJ2-7
DNA: TGTGCCAGCAGCTTAGGAACAGGGGGCTTCGACGAGCAGTACTTC
CDR3: CASSLGTGGFDEQYF

V: TRBV5-4
D: TRBD1
size: once
J: TRBJ1-6
DNA: TGTGCCAGCAGCTCGGCCGGGACAGGGAATTCACCCCTCCACTTT
CDR3: CASSSAGTGNSPLHF

V: TRBV5-5
D: .
size: .
J: TRBJ2-2
DNA: TGTGCCAGCAGCTTGGCCTTTACGGTTTTAACAACGGGCGGGGAGCTGTTTTTT
CDR3: CASSLAFTVLTTGGELFF

V: TRBV28
D: TRBD1
size: .
J: TRBJ1-1
DNA: TGTGCCAGCAGTCCCCCGGGACAGGGACTTAACACTGAAGCTTTCTTT
CDR3: CASSPPGQGLNTEAFF

V: TRBV25-1
D: TRBD1
size: few
J: TRBJ1-1
DNA: TGTGCCAGCAGTGCTCCCGGGACAGGGAACACTGAAGCTTTCTTT
CDR3: CASSAPGTGNTEAFF

V: TRBV2
D: .
size: .
J: TRBJ1-5
DNA: TGTGCCAGCAGTACCAGGGGATATAGCAATCAGCCCCAGCATTTT
CDR3: CASSTRGYSNQPQHF

V: TRBV6-2/TRBV6-3
D: TRBD2
size: .
J: TRBJ2-7
DNA: TGTGCCAGCAGTCCGCGGGAGCATGGGAACGAGCAGTACTTC
CDR3: CASSPREHGNEQYF

V: TRBV5-1
D: .
size: .
J: TRBJ2-2
DNA: TGCGCCAGCAGCCCGGAGGGGAACACCGGGGAGCTGTTTTTT
CDR3: CASSPEGNTGELFF

V: TRBV6-5
D: TRBD1
size: .
J: TRBJ2-1
DNA: TGTGCCAGCAGTTACTCTTGGGACAGGGACCACAATGAGCAGTTCTTC
CDR3: CASSYSWDRDHNEQFF

V: TRBV30
D: TRBD2
size: .
J: TRBJ2-3
DNA: TGTGCCTGGAGTTACGAAATACTAGCGGGAAACACAGATACGCAGTATTTT
CDR3: CAWSYEILAGNTDTQYF

V: TRBV30
D: TRBD2
size: .
J: TRBJ2-1
DNA: TGTGCCTGGATTGCGGGAGGGGTGGTGTTCTTC
CDR3: CAWIAGGVVFF

V: TRBV7-2
D: .
size: .
J: TRBJ2-1
DNA: TGTGCCAGCAGCTTAGTGTCCAGGGTCAATGAGCAGTTCTTC
CDR3: CASSLVSRVNEQFF